The next 4 T cell receptor beta chains were all read from a single sample in a study of T cell responses to AZD1222 COVID-19 vaccine. Assay used: immunoSEQ multiplex PCR; TCRdb lists only in-frame clones, some missing. The sample shows about 140,000 clones, about 88% of them seen only once. The sequences come from peripheral blood, collected 28 days after the second AZD1222 dose. The receptor source for this set is an adult who received the AZD1222 COVID-19 vaccine.

The V call is TRBV7-2, the J call TRBJ2-6, with D possibly TRBD1 on 5 matching bases. Trimming cost V 1 base and J 4 bases, with 11 bases left between them. Looked up from germline, CDR1 is SGHTA and CDR2 is FQGNSA. This CDR3 is built from 16 residues. CDR3 DNA: TGTGCCAGCAGCTTAGAAGGGGCCGCCGGGGCCAACGTCCTGACTTTC. Residues: CASSLEGAAGANVLTF.

The J gene is TRBJ1-1, the V gene TRBV7-6, with D perhaps TRBD1 (5 bases). V gave up 5 bases and J gave up 0 bases, with 13 bases separating them. Germline assignment: CDR1 SGHVS and CDR2 FNYEAQ. The length of the CDR3 is 15 residues. The CDR3 protein is CASSPDTGLNTEAFF. The DNA of the CDR3 is TGTGCCAGCAGCCCTGACACAGGCCTGAACACTGAAGCTTTCTTT.

The V gene is TRBV29-1, the J gene TRBJ2-7; 7 bases agree with TRBD2. Looked up from germline, CDR1 is SQVTM and CDR2 is ANQGSEA. Trimming took 5 bases from V and 7 from J; bases not matched to a gene: 8. This CDR3 spans 12 amino acids. This chain's CDR3 is CSVQPGGEEQYF. CDR3 DNA sequence: TGCAGCGTTCAACCGGGAGGTGAGGAGCAGTACTTC.

This chain uses TRBV7-9 with TRBJ1-6, with D perhaps matching TRBD1 (6 bases). The germline V and J ends were trimmed by 4 bases and 7 bases, with 14 bases remaining between them. Germline V gene sequence: CDR1 SEHNR, CDR2 FQNEAQ (reference sequence). The CDR3 covers 15 residues. The CDR3 protein is CASSSRGGGNSPLHF. CDR3 nucleotide sequence: TGTGCCAGCAGCTCCCGAGGGGGGGGGAATTCACCCCTCCACTTT.